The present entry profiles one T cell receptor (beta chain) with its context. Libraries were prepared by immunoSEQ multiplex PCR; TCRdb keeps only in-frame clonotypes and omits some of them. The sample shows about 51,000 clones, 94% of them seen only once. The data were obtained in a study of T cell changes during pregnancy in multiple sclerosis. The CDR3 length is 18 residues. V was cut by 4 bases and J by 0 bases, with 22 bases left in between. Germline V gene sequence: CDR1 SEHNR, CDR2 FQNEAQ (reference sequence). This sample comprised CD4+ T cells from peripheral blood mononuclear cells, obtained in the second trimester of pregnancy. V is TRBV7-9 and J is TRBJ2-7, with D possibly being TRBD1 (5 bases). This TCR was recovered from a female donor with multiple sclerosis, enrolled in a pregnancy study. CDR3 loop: CASSSLGPARTGSYEQYF. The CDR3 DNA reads TGTGCCAGCAGCTCCTTGGGGCCCGCGCGGACGGGCTCCTACGAGCAGTACTTC.